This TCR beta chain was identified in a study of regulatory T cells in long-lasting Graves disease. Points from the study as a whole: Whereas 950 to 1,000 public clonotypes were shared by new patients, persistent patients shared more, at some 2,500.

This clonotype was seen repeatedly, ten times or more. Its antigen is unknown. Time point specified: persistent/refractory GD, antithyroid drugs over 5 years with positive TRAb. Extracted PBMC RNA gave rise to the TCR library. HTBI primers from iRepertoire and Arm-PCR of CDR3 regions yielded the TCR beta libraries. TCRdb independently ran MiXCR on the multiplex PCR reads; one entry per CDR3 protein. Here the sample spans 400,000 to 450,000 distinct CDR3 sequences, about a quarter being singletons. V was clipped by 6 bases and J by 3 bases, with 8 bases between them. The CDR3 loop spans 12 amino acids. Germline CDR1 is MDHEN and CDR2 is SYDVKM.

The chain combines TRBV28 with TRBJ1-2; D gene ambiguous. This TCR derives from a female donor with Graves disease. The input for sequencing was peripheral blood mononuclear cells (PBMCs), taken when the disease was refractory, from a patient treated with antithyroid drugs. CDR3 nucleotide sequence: TGTGCCAGCAGCCCAGGTGACTATGGCTACACCTTC. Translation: CASSPGDYGYTF.